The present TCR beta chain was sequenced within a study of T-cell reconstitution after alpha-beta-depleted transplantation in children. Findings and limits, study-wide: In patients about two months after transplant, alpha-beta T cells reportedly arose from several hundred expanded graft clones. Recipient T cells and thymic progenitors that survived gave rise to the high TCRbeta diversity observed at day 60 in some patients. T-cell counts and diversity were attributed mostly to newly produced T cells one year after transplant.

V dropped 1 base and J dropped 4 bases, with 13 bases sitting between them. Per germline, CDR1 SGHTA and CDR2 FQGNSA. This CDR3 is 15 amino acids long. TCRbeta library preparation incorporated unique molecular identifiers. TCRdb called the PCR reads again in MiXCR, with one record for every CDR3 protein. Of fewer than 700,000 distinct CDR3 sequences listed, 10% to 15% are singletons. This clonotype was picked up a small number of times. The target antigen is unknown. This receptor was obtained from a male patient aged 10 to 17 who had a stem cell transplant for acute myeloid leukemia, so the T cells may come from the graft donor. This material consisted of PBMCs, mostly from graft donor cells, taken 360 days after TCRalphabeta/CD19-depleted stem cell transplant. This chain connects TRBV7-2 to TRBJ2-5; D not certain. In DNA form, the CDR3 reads TGTGCCAGCAGCTTAGGGGCAGCTAGAGGAGAGACCCAGTACTTC. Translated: CASSLGAARGETQYF.